The T cell receptor beta chain described here comes from a study of blood T cell repertoires in COVID-19. Study overall: Sources were T cells, B-cell-depleted T cells, or PBMCs; the material itself was cDNA or gDNA.

V was pared by 5 bases and J by 0 bases, with 11 bases between. CDR1 is KGHSH and CDR2 is LQKENI in the germline V gene. This CDR3 is 15 amino acids long. Methods used by the authors: Amplification with reference gene primers provided the estimates of nucleated cell counts. The repertoire was sequenced with immunoSEQ multiplex PCR; TCRdb's copy has only in-frame clones and lacks some. Clone size and the V and J calls come from that table; the DNA yielded D and trimming. The sample holds around 93,000 clones, roughly 79% seen once. The TCR comes from a woman older than 75 with acute or convalescent COVID-19. This chain links TRBV18 with TRBJ1-5; D is ambiguous. Sequencing was performed on peripheral blood. The CDR3 here is CASSSYSDSNQPQHF. CDR3 DNA: TGTGCCAGCTCATCCTACAGTGATAGCAATCAGCCCCAGCATTTT.